The 5 T cell receptor beta chains below come from one sample, sequenced in a study of early T cells in non-severe SARS-CoV-2 infection. TCRdb itself ran the 5' RACE reads through MiXCR, one entry per CDR3 protein. This table holds tens of thousands of distinct CDR3 sequences, 10% to 15% found once. Sequenced sample: whole blood. These receptors were collected from an adult who was a healthcare worker with PCR-confirmed SARS-CoV-2 infection or an uninfected control (not recorded which).

This clonotype has more than one count but fewer than ten. The chain recombines TRBV29-1 with TRBJ2-7, with D possibly being TRBD1 or TRBD2 (5 bases each). The V end was cut by 6 bases, the J end by 2 bases, with 11 bases between. CDR1 and CDR2 (germline): SQVTM, ANQGSEA. CDR3 length equals 12 residues. The CDR3 is CSVRGPAYEQYF. The CDR3 bases are TGCAGCGTACGGGGACCCGCCTACGAGCAGTACTTC.

V gene TRBV28 combines with J gene TRBJ1-1, with D possibly TRBD1 on 5 matching bases. The V and J ends lost 5 bases and 4 bases respectively, with 11 bases between them. The CDR3 runs 13 residues. Per germline, CDR1 MDHEN and CDR2 SYDVKM. CDR3 region: CASSAQGFTEAFF. The CDR3, as DNA: TGTGCCAGCAGTGCTCAGGGATTCACTGAAGCTTTCTTT.

The rearrangement uses TRBV5-6 and TRBJ1-4; weak D call: TRBD1 (6 bases). CDR1 is SGHDT and CDR2 is YYEEEE in the germline V gene. The V and J ends lost 4 bases and 1 base respectively, with 8 bases between them. This CDR3 spans 14 amino acids. CDR3 region: CASSLRGTNEKLFF. The CDR3 bases are TGTGCCAGCAGCCTCAGGGGAACTAATGAAAAACTGTTTTTT.

This clonotype was seen at least ten times. V and J are TRBV7-2 and TRBJ2-2; the D gene is possibly TRBD1 (6 bases). Germline V gene sequence: CDR1 SGHTA, CDR2 FQGNSA. This CDR3 has 16 residues. The ends were cut back, 5 bases at V and 5 bases at J, with 18 bases in the middle. CDR3 in amino acids: CASSVLGTGITGELFF. The CDR3 DNA is TGTGCCAGCAGCGTACTGGGAACAGGGATTACCGGGGAGCTGTTTTTT.

To note about this clonotype: Compared with germline, one end of the junction differs, possibly owing to a read error. The chain joins TRBV20-1 to TRBJ2-4; D may correspond to TRBD1 or TRBD2 (7 bases each). Per germline, CDR1 DFQATT and CDR2 SNEGSKA (reference sequence). The CDR3 totals 15 residues. CDR3 region: CSARVAGGDKNIEYF. In nucleotides, the CDR3 is TGCAGTGCTAGAGTAGCAGGGGGGGACAAAAACATTGAGTACTTC.